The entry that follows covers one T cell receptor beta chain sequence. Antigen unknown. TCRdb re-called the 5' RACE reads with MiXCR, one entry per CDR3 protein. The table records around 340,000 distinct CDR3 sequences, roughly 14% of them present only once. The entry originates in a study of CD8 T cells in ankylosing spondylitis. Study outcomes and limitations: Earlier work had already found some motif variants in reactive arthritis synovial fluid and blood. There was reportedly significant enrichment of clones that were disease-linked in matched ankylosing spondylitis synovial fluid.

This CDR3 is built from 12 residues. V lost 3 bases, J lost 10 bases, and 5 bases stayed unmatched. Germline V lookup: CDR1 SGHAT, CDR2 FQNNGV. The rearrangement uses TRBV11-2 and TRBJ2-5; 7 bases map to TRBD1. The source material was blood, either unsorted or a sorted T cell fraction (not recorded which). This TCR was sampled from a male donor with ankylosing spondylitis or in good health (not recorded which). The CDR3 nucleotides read TGTGCCAGCAGCTTGGACAGGACGAACCAGTACTTC. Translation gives CASSLDRTNQYF.